This T cell receptor beta chain was identified during a study of early T cells in non-severe SARS-CoV-2 infection. Study-level findings and limits: VDJdb matching skewed toward anti-spike CD8 responses, missing private and CD4 specificities.

Unique molecular identifier tags were affixed to discrete cDNA molecules. In TCRdb, the 5' RACE reads were re-called with MiXCR into one record per CDR3 protein. Of some 40,000 distinct CDR3 sequences in the sample, about 5% were seen once. The CDR3 is made up of 14 amino acids. V was clipped by 7 bases and J by 0 bases, with 11 bases between them. Germline-derived CDR1 and CDR2 are MNHEY and SMNVEV (reference sequence). This clonotype was picked up a small number of times. Antigen: not known. Sequenced: whole blood. This chain uses TRBV27 with TRBJ2-3; D not resolved. This receptor was obtained from an adult who was a healthcare worker with PCR-confirmed SARS-CoV-2 infection or an uninfected control (not recorded which). DNA for the CDR3: TGTGCCAGCAAATCCTCCCCTAGCACAGATACGCAGTATTTT. Protein: CASKSSPSTDTQYF.